These 22 T cell receptor beta chains were all obtained from the same sample, sequenced in a study of response to subunit inactivated influenza vaccine. TCRdb itself ran the RT-PCR reads through MiXCR, one entry per CDR3 protein. The repertoire holds hundreds of thousands of distinct CDR3 sequences, with 11% as singletons. In addition, the sample was reused for a study of T cells expressing NK-cell markers. This second report adds: Researchers built TCR beta cDNA using 5'RACE template switching with UMIs.

The starting material was PBMCs from blood, obtained on the day of vaccination. These receptors originate from a man over 45 who received an inactivated influenza vaccine.

The chain joins TRBV10-3 to TRBJ2-5, with 9 bases identical to TRBD2. V lost 0 bases, J lost 4 bases, and 0 bases stayed unmatched. The CDR3 length is 14 residues. CDR1 ENHRY and CDR2 SYGVKD come from the germline V gene. CDR3 sequence reads: CAISESGLAETQYF. CDR3 nucleotides: TGTGCCATCAGTGAGTCGGGACTAGCAGAGACCCAGTACTTC.

The table lists this clonotype with a few counts. The V and J genes are TRBV2 and TRBJ2-5, with D maybe TRBD1 (5 bases). This CDR3 comprises 17 residues. The germline CDR1 and CDR2 sequences are SNHLY and FYNNEI. V was shortened by 0 bases and J by 3 bases, with 17 bases between the two germline ends. CDR3 sequence: CASSEALPLGPKETQYF. Written as DNA, the CDR3 is TGTGCCAGCAGTGAAGCGCTTCCTTTGGGGCCAAAAGAGACCCAGTACTTC.

This clonotype was found many times. The rearrangement uses TRBV5-1 and TRBJ2-1; TRBD2 aligns across 8 bases. Germline trimming cut 4 bases from V and 5 bases from J; bases unmatched to any gene: 8. The germline V gene encodes CDR1 SGHRS and CDR2 YFSETQ. There are 15 residues in the CDR3. The CDR3 loop reads CASSPNAGGNNEQFF. The CDR3 nucleotides read TGCGCCAGCAGCCCCAACGCGGGGGGTAACAATGAGCAGTTCTTC.

This clonotype was counted ten times or more. The rearrangement joins TRBV29-1 to TRBJ2-7, with D uncertain. The CDR3 extends over 11 amino acids. CDR1 SQVTM and CDR2 ANQGSEA come from the germline V gene. Trimming stripped 1 base from V and 4 bases from J, with 5 bases between. The DNA of the CDR3 is TGCAGCGTTGAAGCCAAATACGAGCAGTACTTC. Residues: CSVEAKYEQYF.

The chain has TRBV7-6 and TRBJ1-6; 8 bases match TRBD1. Trimming took 4 bases from V and 14 from J; bases not matched to a gene: 10. This CDR3 has 14 amino acids. Germline lookup yields CDR1 SGHVS and CDR2 FNYEAQ. This CDR3 is CASSYPGQGGSLHF. The CDR3 DNA sequence: TGTGCCAGCAGCTACCCCGGACAGGGAGGATCCCTCCACTTT.

This clonotype has just a few counts. The chain combines TRBV6-5 with TRBJ2-3, with D possibly being TRBD2 (6 bases). The CDR3 extends over 17 amino acids. Germline V gene sequence: CDR1 MNHEY, CDR2 SVGAGI. Trimming removed 0 bases at V and 4 bases at J, with 17 bases between. CDR3 in amino acids: CASSYSKSSESADTQYF. DNA of the CDR3: TGTGCCAGCAGTTACTCGAAATCTAGCGAATCCGCAGATACGCAGTATTTT.

This clonotype was counted ten times or more. This chain joins TRBV29-1 and TRBJ1-2, with 10 nucleotides matching TRBD1. V lost 0 bases and J lost 8; bases outside the gene matches: 6. Germline-derived CDR1 and CDR2 are SQVTM and ANQGSEA. This CDR3 has 14 amino acids. The CDR3 nucleotides read TGCAGCGTTGAAGACCGGGACAGGGGCCTAGGCTACACCTTC. Amino acids: CSVEDRDRGLGYTF.

This clonotype occurred a few times. This sequence joins TRBV5-4 and TRBJ2-3, with D unclear. The CDR3 totals 13 residues. Trimming removed 10 bases at V and 6 bases at J, with 18 bases between. Looked up from germline, CDR1 is SGHNT and CDR2 is YYREEE (reference sequence). CDR3 nucleotide sequence: TGTGCCCTACCCAAACAGCCGCGGGATACGCAGTATTTT. Encoded protein: CALPKQPRDTQYF.

This clonotype turned up a few times. The chain is built from TRBV12-3 or TRBV12-4 and TRBJ2-1; D gene unclear. The CDR3 totals 15 residues. The germline V and J ends were trimmed by 5 bases and 0 bases, with 11 bases remaining between them. CDR3 sequence (DNA): TGTGCCAGCAGTGGTAGCAAAGACTCCTACAATGAGCAGTTCTTC. Residues: CASSGSKDSYNEQFF.

The V gene is TRBV15, the J gene TRBJ2-1; tentatively, D is TRBD1 (5 bases). CDR3 length: 15 amino acids. V dropped 8 bases and J dropped 0 bases, with 14 bases sitting between them. Germline CDR1 is LNHNV and CDR2 is YYDKDF (reference sequence). The CDR3 nucleotides read TGTGCCACCGGGCAGGGTTTAGGCTCCTACAATGAGCAGTTCTTC. Translated, it gives CATGQGLGSYNEQFF.

The rearrangement links TRBV30 to TRBJ1-1, with D tentatively TRBD1 (6 bases). The V end lost 5 bases, the J end lost 3 bases, and 10 bases lay between the germline ends. Germline V gene lookup returns CDR1 GTSNPN and CDR2 SVGIG (reference sequence). The CDR3 has 12 amino acids. The CDR3, as DNA: TGTGCCTGGCTAAGGGGGGACACTGAAGCTTTCTTT. Translating gives CAWLRGDTEAFF.

V usage is TRBV12-3 or TRBV12-4 and J usage is TRBJ2-7, with TRBD1 matching 7 bases. J was trimmed by 4 bases and V by 2 bases; bases with no gene match: 5. The CDR3 is 14 amino acids. In DNA form, the CDR3 reads TGTGCCAGCAGTTTACAGGGGGATTTGTACGAGCAGTACTTC. This sequence encodes CASSLQGDLYEQYF.

At least ten counts were recorded for this clonotype. The chain combines TRBV12-3 or TRBV12-4 with TRBJ1-5; D unclear. V was shortened by 1 base and J by 9 bases, with 10 bases between the two germline ends. The CDR3 is made up of 13 amino acids. DNA of the CDR3: TGTGCCAGCAGTTTAGACAGAGGATTGCCCCAGCATTTT. Residues: CASSLDRGLPQHF.

The genes are TRBV24-1 and TRBJ2-6; 7 bases fit TRBD1. Germline V gene lookup returns CDR1 KGHDR and CDR2 SFDVKD. This CDR3 has 17 residues. The V segment lost 9 bases and the J segment 0 bases; nucleotides outside the gene matches: 10. CDR3 coding DNA: TGTGCCACCGGTACAGGGGTTCGAACCTCTGGGGCCAACGTCCTGACTTTC. It codes for CATGTGVRTSGANVLTF.

V and J are TRBV10-3 and TRBJ2-1; the D call may be TRBD1 or TRBD2 (7 bases each). The CDR3 totals 14 residues. Germline-derived CDR1 and CDR2 are ENHRY and SYGVKD. The CDR3 here is CAVQGGDSYNEQFF. The CDR3 DNA is TGTGCAGTTCAGGGGGGGGATTCATACAATGAGCAGTTCTTC.

This chain links TRBV7-2 with TRBJ2-5, with TRBD1 as a possible D gene (5 bases). V lost 0 bases and J lost 4, with 12 bases in between. From germline, CDR1 is SGHTA and CDR2 FQGNSA. The CDR3 runs to 15 residues. The CDR3 nucleotides are TGTGCCAGCAGCTTAGCTTCCAGGGCGCGAGAGACCCAGTACTTC. It is translated as CASSLASRARETQYF.

This clonotype was counted between two and nine times. The V and J genes are TRBV28 and TRBJ2-3, with TRBD2 identical over 11 bases. Germline V gene sequence: CDR1 MDHEN, CDR2 SYDVKM. With 0 bases clipped from V and 0 bases from J, the junction kept 2 bases outside the gene matches. The CDR3 is 17 residues long. DNA for the CDR3: TGTGCCAGCAGTTTATGGGCTAGCGGGAGGAGCACAGATACGCAGTATTTT. It specifies CASSLWASGRSTDTQYF. The full variable domain, in which reference TRBV28 and TRBJ2-3 provide the parts outside the CDR3, is DVKVTQSSRYLVKRTGEKVFLECVQDMDHENMFWYRQDPGLGLRLIYFSYDVKMKEKGDIPEGYSVSREKKERFSLILESASTNQTSMYLCASSLWASGRSTDTQYFGPGTRLTVL.

This clonotype was seen ten or more times. The chain carries TRBV4-1 and TRBJ1-4; D might be TRBD1 (5 bases). The CDR3 totals 14 residues. Trimming cost V 3 bases and J 4 bases, with 9 bases left between them. Germline V gene lookup returns CDR1 MGHRA and CDR2 YSYEKL. CDR3 sequence reads: CASSQRGGNEKLFF. The CDR3 DNA is TGCGCCAGCAGCCAGAGGGGCGGTAATGAAAAACTGTTTTTT.

This clonotype was observed a handful of times. This chain connects TRBV28 to TRBJ1-5; D possibly corresponds to TRBD1 (5 bases). From germline, CDR1 is MDHEN and CDR2 SYDVKM. There are 15 residues in the CDR3. Trimming cost V 6 bases and J 5 bases, with 17 bases left between them. CDR3 loop: CASRRDFRADQPQHF. CDR3 nucleotide sequence: TGTGCCAGCAGAAGAGATTTCAGGGCCGATCAGCCCCAGCATTTT.

This clonotype was detected once. The junction shows a germline mismatch at one end, possibly a read error. The chain is built from TRBV5-1 and TRBJ2-1, with D perhaps TRBD2 (5 bases). This CDR3 region has 17 residues. The germline CDR1 and CDR2 sequences are SGHRS and YFSETQ. This CDR3 reads CASSSSSSFSSYNEHFF. CDR3 coding DNA: TGCGCCAGCAGCTCCTCTAGCTCCTTCAGCTCCTACAATGAGCACTTCTTC.

This clonotype was recorded a few times. The gene calls are TRBV27 and TRBJ2-6; no reliable D call. CDR1 and CDR2 (germline): MNHEY, SMNVEV (reference sequence). The CDR3 runs 15 residues. Trimming pared 5 bases from V and 0 bases from J, leaving 8 bases between. CDR3 region: CASSPNYSGANVLTF. Written as DNA, the CDR3 is TGTGCCAGCAGTCCAAATTACTCTGGGGCCAACGTCCTGACTTTC.

The CDR3 spells CASSYRTRGLEQYF. CDR3 DNA: TGTGCCAGCAGCTACCGGACGAGAGGTCTCGAGCAGTACTTC. The chain has TRBV11-2 and TRBJ2-7; D is uncertain. Between the trimmed V and J ends, which lost 4 bases and 6 bases, there was a span of 16 bases. The CDR3 consists of 14 residues. Germline lookup yields CDR1 SGHAT and CDR2 FQNNGV.